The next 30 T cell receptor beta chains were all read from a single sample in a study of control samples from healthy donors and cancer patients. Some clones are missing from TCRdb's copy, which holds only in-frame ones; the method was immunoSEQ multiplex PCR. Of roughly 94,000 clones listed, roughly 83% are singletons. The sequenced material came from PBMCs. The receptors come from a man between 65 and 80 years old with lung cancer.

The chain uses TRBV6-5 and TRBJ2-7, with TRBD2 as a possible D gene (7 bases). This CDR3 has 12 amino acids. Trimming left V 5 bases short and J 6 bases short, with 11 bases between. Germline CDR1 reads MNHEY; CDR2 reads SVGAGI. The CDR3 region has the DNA TGTGCCAGCAGTCACGGGGGGCGCGAGCAGTACTTC. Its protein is CASSHGGREQYF.

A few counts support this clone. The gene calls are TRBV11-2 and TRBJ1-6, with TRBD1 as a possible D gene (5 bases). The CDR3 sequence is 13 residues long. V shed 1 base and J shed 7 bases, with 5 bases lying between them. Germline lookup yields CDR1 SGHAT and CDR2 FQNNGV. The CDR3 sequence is CASSLGGNSPLHF. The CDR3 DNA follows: TGTGCCAGCAGCTTAGGGGGGAATTCACCCCTCCACTTT.

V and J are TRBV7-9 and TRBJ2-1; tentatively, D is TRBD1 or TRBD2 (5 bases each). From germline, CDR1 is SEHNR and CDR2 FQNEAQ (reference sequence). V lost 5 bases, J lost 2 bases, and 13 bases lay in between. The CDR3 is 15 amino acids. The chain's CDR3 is CASSLRGQPYNEQFF. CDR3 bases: TGTGCCAGCAGCCTCCGGGGCCAACCCTACAATGAGCAGTTCTTC.

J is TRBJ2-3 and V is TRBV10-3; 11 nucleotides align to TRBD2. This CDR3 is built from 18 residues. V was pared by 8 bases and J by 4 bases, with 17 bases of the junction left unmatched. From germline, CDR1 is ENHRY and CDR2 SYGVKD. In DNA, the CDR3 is TGTGCCATCCGGGCAAGCGGTAGCGGGGGGGCGAGTCCAGATACGCAGTATTTT. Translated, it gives CAIRASGSGGASPDTQYF.

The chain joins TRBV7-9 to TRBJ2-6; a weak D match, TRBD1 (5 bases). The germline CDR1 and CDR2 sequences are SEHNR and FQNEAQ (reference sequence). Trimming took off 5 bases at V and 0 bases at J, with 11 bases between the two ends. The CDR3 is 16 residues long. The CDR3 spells CASSKDSHSGANVLTF. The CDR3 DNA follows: TGTGCCAGCAGCAAAGACAGCCACTCTGGGGCCAACGTCCTGACTTTC.

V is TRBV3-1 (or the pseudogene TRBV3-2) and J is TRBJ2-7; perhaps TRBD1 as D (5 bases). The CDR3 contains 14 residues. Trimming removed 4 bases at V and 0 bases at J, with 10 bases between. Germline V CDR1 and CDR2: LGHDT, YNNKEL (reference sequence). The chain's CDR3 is CASSRQGSSYEQYF. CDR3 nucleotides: TGTGCCAGCAGCCGGCAGGGTTCCTCCTACGAGCAGTACTTC.

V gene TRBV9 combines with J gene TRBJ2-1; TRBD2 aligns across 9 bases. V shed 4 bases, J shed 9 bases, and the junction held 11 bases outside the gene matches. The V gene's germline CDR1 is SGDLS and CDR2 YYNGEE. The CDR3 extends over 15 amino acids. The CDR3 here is CASSPRPGTSSEQFF. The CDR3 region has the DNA TGTGCCAGCAGCCCACGACCCGGGACTAGCAGTGAGCAGTTCTTC.

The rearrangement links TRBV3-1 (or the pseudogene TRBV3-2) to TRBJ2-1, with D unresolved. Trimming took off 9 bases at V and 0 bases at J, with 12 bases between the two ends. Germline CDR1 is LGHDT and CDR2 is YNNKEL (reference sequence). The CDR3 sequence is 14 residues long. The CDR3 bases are TGTGCCAGTTCGATTGCGAGCTCCTACAATGAGCAGTTCTTC. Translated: CASSIASSYNEQFF.

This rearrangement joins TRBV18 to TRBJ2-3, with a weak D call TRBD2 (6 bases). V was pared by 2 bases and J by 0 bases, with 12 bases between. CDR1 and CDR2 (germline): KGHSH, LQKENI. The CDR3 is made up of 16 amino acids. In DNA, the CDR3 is TGTGCCAGCTCACCATCGCTAGCGTTAAGCACAGATACGCAGTATTTT. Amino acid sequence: CASSPSLALSTDTQYF.

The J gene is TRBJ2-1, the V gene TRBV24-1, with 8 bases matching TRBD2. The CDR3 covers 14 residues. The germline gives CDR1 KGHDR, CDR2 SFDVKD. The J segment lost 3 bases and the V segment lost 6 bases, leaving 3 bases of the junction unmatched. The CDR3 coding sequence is TGTGCCACCAGTATAAGCGGGGGCTACAATGAGCAGTTCTTC. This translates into CATSISGGYNEQFF.

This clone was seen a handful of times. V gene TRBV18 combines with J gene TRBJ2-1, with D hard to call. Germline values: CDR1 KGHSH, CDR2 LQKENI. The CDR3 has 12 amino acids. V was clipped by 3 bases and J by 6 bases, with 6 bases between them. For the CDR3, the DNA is TGTGCCAGCTCACCGTCTTTCAATGAGCAGTTCTTC. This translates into CASSPSFNEQFF.

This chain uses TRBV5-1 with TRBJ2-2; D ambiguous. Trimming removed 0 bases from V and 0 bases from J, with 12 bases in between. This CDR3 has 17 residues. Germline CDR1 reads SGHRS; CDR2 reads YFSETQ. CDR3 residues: CASSLGGVGSNTGELFF. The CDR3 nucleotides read TGCGCCAGCAGCTTGGGAGGTGTGGGGTCGAACACCGGGGAGCTGTTTTTT.

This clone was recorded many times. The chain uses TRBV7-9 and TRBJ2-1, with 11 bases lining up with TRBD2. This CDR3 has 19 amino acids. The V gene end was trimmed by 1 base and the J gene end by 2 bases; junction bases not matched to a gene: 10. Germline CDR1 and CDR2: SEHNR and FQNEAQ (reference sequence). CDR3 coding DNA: TGTGCCAGCAGCTTAGGTGCCCTAGCGGGGGGTCCCGCCTACAATGAGCAGTTCTTC. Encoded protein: CASSLGALAGGPAYNEQFF.

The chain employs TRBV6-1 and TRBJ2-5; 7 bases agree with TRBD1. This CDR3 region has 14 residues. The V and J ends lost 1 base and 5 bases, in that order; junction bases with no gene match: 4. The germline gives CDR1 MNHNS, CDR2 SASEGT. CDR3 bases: TGTGCCAGCAGTGAAGGCAGGGGGTGGGAGACCCAGTACTTC. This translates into CASSEGRGWETQYF.

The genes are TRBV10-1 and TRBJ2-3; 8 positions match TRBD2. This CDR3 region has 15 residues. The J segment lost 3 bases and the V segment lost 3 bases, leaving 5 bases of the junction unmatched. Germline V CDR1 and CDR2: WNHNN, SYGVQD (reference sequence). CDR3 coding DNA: TGCGCCAGCAGTGATACTAGCGGAGCAACAGATACGCAGTATTTT. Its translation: CASSDTSGATDTQYF.

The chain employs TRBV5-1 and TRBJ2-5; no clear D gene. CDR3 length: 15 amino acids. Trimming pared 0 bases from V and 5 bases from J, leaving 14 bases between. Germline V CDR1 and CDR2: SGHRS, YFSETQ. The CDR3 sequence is CASSLEAFSKETQYF. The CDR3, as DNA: TGCGCCAGCAGCTTGGAAGCCTTCTCAAAGGAGACCCAGTACTTC.

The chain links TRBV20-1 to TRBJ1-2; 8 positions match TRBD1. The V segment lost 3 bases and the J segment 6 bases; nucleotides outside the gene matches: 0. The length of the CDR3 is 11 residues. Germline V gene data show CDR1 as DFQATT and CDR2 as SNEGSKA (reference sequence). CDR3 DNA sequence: TGCAGTGCTAGGGACAGGGATGGCTACACCTTC. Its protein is CSARDRDGYTF.

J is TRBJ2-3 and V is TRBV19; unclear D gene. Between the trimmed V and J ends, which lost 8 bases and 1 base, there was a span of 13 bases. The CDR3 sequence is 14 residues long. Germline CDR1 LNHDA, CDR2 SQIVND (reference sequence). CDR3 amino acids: CASSLGYRTDTQYF. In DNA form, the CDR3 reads TGTGCCAGTTCCTTGGGGTACCGCACAGATACGCAGTATTTT.

The CDR3 sequence: CASSYTGMDPGNTIYF. The CDR3 DNA is TGTGCCAGCAGTTATACAGGGATGGATCCAGGAAACACCATATATTTT. The gene calls are TRBV6-5 and TRBJ1-3; a possible D gene is TRBD1 (6 bases). Between the trimmed V and J ends, which lost 3 bases and 4 bases, there was a span of 16 bases. The CDR3 spans 16 residues. The germline V gene encodes CDR1 MNHEY and CDR2 SVGAGI.

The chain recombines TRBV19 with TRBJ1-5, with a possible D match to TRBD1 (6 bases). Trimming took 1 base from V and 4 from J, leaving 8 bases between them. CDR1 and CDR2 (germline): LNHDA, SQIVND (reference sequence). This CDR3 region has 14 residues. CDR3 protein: CASSIGQVNQPQHF. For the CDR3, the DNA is TGTGCCAGTAGTATAGGACAGGTTAATCAGCCCCAGCATTTT.

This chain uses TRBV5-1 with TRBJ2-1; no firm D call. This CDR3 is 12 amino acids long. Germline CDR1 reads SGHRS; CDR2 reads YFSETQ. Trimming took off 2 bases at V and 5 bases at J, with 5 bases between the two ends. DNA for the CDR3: TGCGCCAGCAGCTTTGGCCACAATGAGCAGTTCTTC. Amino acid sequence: CASSFGHNEQFF.

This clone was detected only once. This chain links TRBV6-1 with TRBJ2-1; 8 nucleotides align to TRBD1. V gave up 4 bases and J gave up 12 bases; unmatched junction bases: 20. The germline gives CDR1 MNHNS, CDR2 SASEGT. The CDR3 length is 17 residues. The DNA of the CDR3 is TGTGCCAGCAGTGCCGGAAGTCGGACAGGGTACATCTATGGGCAGTTCTTC. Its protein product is CASSAGSRTGYIYGQFF.

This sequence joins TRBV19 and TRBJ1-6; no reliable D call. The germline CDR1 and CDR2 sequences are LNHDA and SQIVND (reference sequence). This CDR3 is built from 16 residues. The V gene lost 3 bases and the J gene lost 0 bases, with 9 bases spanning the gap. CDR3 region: CASSMARSSYNSPLHF. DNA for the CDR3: TGTGCCAGTAGTATGGCGCGGAGCTCCTATAATTCACCCCTCCACTTT. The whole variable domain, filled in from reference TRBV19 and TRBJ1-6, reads DGGITQSPKYLFRKEGQNVTLSCEQNLNHDAMYWYRQDPGQGLRLIYYSQIVNDFQKGDIAEGYSVSREKKESFPLTVTSAQKNPTAFYLCASSMARSSYNSPLHFGNGTRLTVT.

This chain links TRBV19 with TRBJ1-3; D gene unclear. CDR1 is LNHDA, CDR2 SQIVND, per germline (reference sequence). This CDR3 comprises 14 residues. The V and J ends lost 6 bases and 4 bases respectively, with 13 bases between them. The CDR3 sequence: CASRHTSKGNTIYF. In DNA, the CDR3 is TGTGCCAGTAGACACACTTCCAAAGGAAACACCATATATTTT.

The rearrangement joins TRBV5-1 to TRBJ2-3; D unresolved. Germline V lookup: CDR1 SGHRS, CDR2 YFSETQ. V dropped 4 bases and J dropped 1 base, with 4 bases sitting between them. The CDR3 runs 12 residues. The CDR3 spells CASSAGTDTQYF. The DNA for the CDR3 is TGCGCCAGCAGCGCAGGCACAGATACGCAGTATTTT.

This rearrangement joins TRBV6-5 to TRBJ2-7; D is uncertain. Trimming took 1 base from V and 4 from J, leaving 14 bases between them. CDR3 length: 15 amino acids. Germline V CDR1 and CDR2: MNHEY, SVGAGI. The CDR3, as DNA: TGTGCCAGCAGTTACTTTCCGGGCCAAAGTTACGAGCAGTACTTC. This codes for CASSYFPGQSYEQYF.

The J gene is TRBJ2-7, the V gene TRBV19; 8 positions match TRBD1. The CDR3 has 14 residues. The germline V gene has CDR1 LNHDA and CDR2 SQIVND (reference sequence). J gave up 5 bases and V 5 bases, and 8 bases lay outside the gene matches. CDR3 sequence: CASSQTGVFDEQYF. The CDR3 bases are TGTGCCAGTAGTCAGACAGGGGTGTTTGACGAGCAGTACTTC.

The CDR3 protein is CASSVVGANTDTQYF. CDR3 in DNA: TGTGCCAGCAGCGTAGTCGGAGCGAATACCGATACGCAGTATTTT. V is TRBV9 and J is TRBJ2-3; D unresolved. The germline V gene encodes CDR1 SGDLS and CDR2 YYNGEE. This CDR3 comprises 15 residues. Trimming shortened V by 0 bases and J by 6 bases, and 14 bases separated the two germline ends.

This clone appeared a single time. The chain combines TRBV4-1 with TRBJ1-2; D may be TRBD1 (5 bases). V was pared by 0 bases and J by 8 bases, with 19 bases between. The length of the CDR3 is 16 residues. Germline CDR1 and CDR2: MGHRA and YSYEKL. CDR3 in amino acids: CASSQDSEDPRDGYTF. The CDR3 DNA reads TGCGCCAGCAGCCAAGATTCCGAGGACCCTCGGGACGGCTACACCTTC.

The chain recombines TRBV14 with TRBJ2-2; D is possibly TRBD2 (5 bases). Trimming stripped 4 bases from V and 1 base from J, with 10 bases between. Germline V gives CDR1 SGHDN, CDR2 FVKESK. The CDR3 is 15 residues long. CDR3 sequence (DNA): TGTGCCAGCAGCCGGAGGACGGGGAACACCGGGGAGCTGTTTTTT. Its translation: CASSRRTGNTGELFF.